This T cell receptor (beta chain) originates from a study of blood T cell repertoires in COVID-19 (dated by TCRdb to about 2020). Regarding the complete study: Samples covering the acute and convalescent phases of COVID-19 were provided by collaborators in the United States, Italy and Spain. A de-identified subject ID, COVID-19 status, age in years and sex were almost always included in the sample metadata. The material from the prospective study consisted of cDNA or gDNA derived from T cells, B-cell-depleted T cells, or PBMCs. The samples were drawn from two sources: the first 160 participants of the ongoing ImmuneRACE study, and 950 to 1,500 subjects contributed by 6 global collaborators. The repertoires were released in a freely available public database meant as a resource for research on the immune response to SARS-CoV-2. The dataset comprised deeply sampled blood TCRbeta repertoires from subjects exposed to, actively infected with, or recovered from COVID-19. Where HLA class I and class II types were available, the types were taken from metadata supplied by the sample provider, not from assay-based typing. The paper as a whole reports these results and caveats: Clinical and demographic metadata were provided uncurated, with the amount varying by source and participant.

A second Seattle source provided samples from volunteer blood donors who had recovered from COVID-19. The collaborating institutions used their own protocols to collect whole blood in K2EDTA tubes. For TCRbeta analysis, collaborators shipped samples in one of three forms: frozen whole blood, isolated PBMCs, or DNA extracted from either of those sample types. The immunoSEQ Assay, a bias-controlled multiplex PCR, was used to amplify TCRbeta CDR3 regions from genomic DNA. The published analysis was carried out like this. Nucleated cell counts per sample were estimated from amplification of reference gene primers within the assay. Sequence reads were collapsed and filtered to measure the absolute abundance of every unique TCRbeta CDR3 rearrangement. For each sample, productive Simpson clonality was calculated by taking the square root of Simpson's diversity index across productive rearrangements. The source is immuneACCESS, and TCRdb retained only in-frame sequences with V and J called. Part of the clones is not carried over; for the studies checked, unresolved V genes explain less than half of this, and the remainder is unexplained. Clone size and the V and J calls come from that table; the DNA yielded D and trimming. The sample table contains 200,000 to 300,000 clones; only one count was recorded for approximately 90% of them. Over 4% of the sample lies in the top ten.

Germline trimming amounts to 1 base on V and 4 bases on J, with 12 as the count of junction bases outside the gene matches. Sequences LNHNV (CDR1) and YYDKDF (CDR2) are obtained from the germline V gene (reference sequence). From the cysteine through the phenylalanine, the CDR3 covers 18 amino acids. Only the CDR3 DNA stays, 54 bases, in frame from base 1. Details on this clone: This receptor's antigen is unknown. Within one base of it there is no much larger clone, and no base qualities were kept.

This clonotype was obtained from a man aged 55 to 70 who had recovered from COVID-19. Sample: peripheral blood. The chain is assembled from TRBV15 and TRBJ1-2; 10 central bases correspond to TRBD1. The nucleotide sequence is TGTGCCACCAGCAGAGGGAGGGACAGGGGACCACTAGTCTATGGCTACACCTTC. Its protein product is CATSRGRDRGPLVYGYTF.